A selection of T cell receptor beta chains follows, all from one sample in a study of blood T cells in healthy people across ages. MiXCR was run by TCRdb on the 5' RACE reads, yielding one entry per CDR3 protein. Of about 1,800,000 distinct CDR3 sequences in the sample, approximately 28% are singletons; the top ten hold 7% to 9%. The specimen was blood. These receptors were taken from a woman in her 30s in good health. Each CDR3 is given with its conserved first and last residue. The order of the fields is clone size, J gene, D gene, V gene, CDR3 DNA, CDR3 protein. A D gene is named only where the DNA matches it firmly. Some rows mark clone size as missing; the rest say once, few, many or name a class of expanded clone.

clone size: few
J gene: TRBJ2-1
D gene: -
V gene: TRBV7-2
CDR3 DNA: TGTGCCAGCAGTCTACCCTCGTATGAGCAGTTCTTC
CDR3 protein: CASSLPSYEQFF

clone size: few
J gene: TRBJ2-7
D gene: -
V gene: TRBV10-2
CDR3 DNA: TGCGCCAGCAGTGAAAGCAGGGGGGCCTACGAGCAGTACTTC
CDR3 protein: CASSESRGAYEQYF

clone size: -
J gene: TRBJ2-4
D gene: TRBD1
V gene: TRBV11-2
CDR3 DNA: TGTGCCAGCAGCCGGACAGGGCGAGAGGAGCAGTACTTC
CDR3 protein: CASSRTGREEQYF

clone size: few
J gene: TRBJ1-2
D gene: -
V gene: TRBV29-1
CDR3 DNA: TGCAGCGTTGCTCCCAAAGCCGGCCGCTATGGCTACACCTTC
CDR3 protein: CSVAPKAGRYGYTF

clone size: -
J gene: TRBJ1-5
D gene: TRBD1
V gene: TRBV10-2
CDR3 DNA: TGCGCTAGCCCGGACAGGGGGGATTATAGCAATCAGCCCCAGCAGTTT
CDR3 protein: CASPDRGDYSNQPQQF

clone size: many
J gene: TRBJ2-6
D gene: -
V gene: TRBV29-1
CDR3 DNA: TGCAGCGTTGAGGCCTCTTCTGGGGCCAACGTCCTGACTTTC
CDR3 protein: CSVEASSGANVLTF

clone size: few
J gene: TRBJ2-5
D gene: -
V gene: TRBV5-1
CDR3 DNA: TGCGCCAGCAGCCAATCCGTGGGGGCAGAGACCCAGTACTTC
CDR3 protein: CASSQSVGAETQYF

clone size: -
J gene: TRBJ2-7
D gene: TRBD2
V gene: TRBV13
CDR3 DNA: TGTGCCAGCAGATGGCGGGGGTACGAGCAGTACTTC
CDR3 protein: CASRWRGYEQYF

clone size: few
J gene: TRBJ2-1
D gene: -
V gene: TRBV20-1
CDR3 DNA: TGCAGTGCTAGAGGTCGAACAGGCCTGGAAAGCTCCTACAATGAGCAGTTCTTC
CDR3 protein: CSARGRTGLESSYNEQFF

clone size: few
J gene: TRBJ2-3
D gene: TRBD1
V gene: TRBV18
CDR3 DNA: TGTGCCAGCTCACCCGGGACAGGGGGCCGCACAGATACGCAGTATTTT
CDR3 protein: CASSPGTGGRTDTQYF

clone size: once
J gene: TRBJ2-3
D gene: TRBD2
V gene: TRBV5-1
CDR3 DNA: TGCGCCAGCAGCCTCCCGGGACTAGCGGGGCCAAGGGATACGCAGTATTTT
CDR3 protein: CASSLPGLAGPRDTQYF

clone size: -
J gene: TRBJ1-5
D gene: -
V gene: TRBV7-2
CDR3 DNA: TGTGCCAGCACCCGTGGAGGAGGGCAGCCCCAGCATTTT
CDR3 protein: CASTRGGGQPQHF

clone size: -
J gene: TRBJ2-4
D gene: -
V gene: TRBV7-2
CDR3 DNA: TGTGCCAGCAGCTTAGGGGGGGCTATAGCCAAAAACATTCAGTACTTC
CDR3 protein: CASSLGGAIAKNIQYF

clone size: -
J gene: TRBJ2-7
D gene: TRBD2
V gene: TRBV20-1
CDR3 DNA: TGCAGTGCTAGAGATCGTGTAGCGGGGGCGGTGGAGCAGTACTTC
CDR3 protein: CSARDRVAGAVEQYF

clone size: few
J gene: TRBJ2-2
D gene: TRBD1
V gene: TRBV5-1
CDR3 DNA: TGCGCCAGCAGCTTGGCCCAGGGGGCGAACACCGGGGAGCTGTTTTTT
CDR3 protein: CASSLAQGANTGELFF

clone size: few
J gene: TRBJ2-1
D gene: -
V gene: TRBV7-9
CDR3 DNA: TGTTCCATCACGCAGGAGGGCCTTTATGAGCAGTTCTTC
CDR3 protein: CSITQEGLYEQFF

clone size: many
J gene: TRBJ2-7
D gene: -
V gene: TRBV5-1
CDR3 DNA: TGTGCCAGCAGTGCCAGCTACGAGCAGTACTTC
CDR3 protein: CASSASYEQYF

clone size: -
J gene: TRBJ2-7
D gene: TRBD2
V gene: TRBV6-2/TRBV6-3
CDR3 DNA: TGTGCCAGCAGTTCCACTAGCGGGAGTACGTTATACGAGCAGTACTTC
CDR3 protein: CASSSTSGSTLYEQYF